The 9 T cell receptor beta chains listed next were all sequenced from one sample in a study of shared clonotypes between healthy human individuals. Data came from immunoSEQ multiplex PCR; TCRdb stores just in-frame clones and leaves some out. Of about 2 million clones in the sample, approximately 94% were seen once. CD8 cells regarded as naive lacked CD45RO, were positively chosen for CCR7, and omitted terminally differentiated effector memory CD45RA+ cells. The specimen was naive CD8+ T cells sorted from blood. The origin of the receptors is a man younger than 35 in good health.

This chain joins TRBV11-2 and TRBJ2-5; 12 nucleotides align to TRBD2. There are 17 residues in the CDR3. CDR1 and CDR2 (germline): SGHAT, FQNNGV. V was pared by 1 base and J by 6 bases, with 9 bases of the junction left unmatched. DNA of the CDR3: TGTGCCAGCAGCTTAGGGTCGACTAGCGGGAGAGGAAAGACCCAGTACTTC. Protein sequence: CASSLGSTSGRGKTQYF.

The chain employs TRBV30 and TRBJ1-1; D is perhaps TRBD1 (6 bases). Germline V gene sequence: CDR1 GTSNPN, CDR2 SVGIG (reference sequence). Trimming removed 3 bases at V and 1 base at J, with 6 bases between. This CDR3 has 12 amino acids. CDR3 DNA sequence: TGTGCCTGGAGGACAGGGAACACTGAAGCTTTCTTT. Encoded protein: CAWRTGNTEAFF.

V usage is TRBV28 and J usage is TRBJ2-3; D is unresolved. This CDR3 has 14 residues. Per germline, CDR1 MDHEN and CDR2 SYDVKM. V was cut by 5 bases and J by 0 bases, with 9 bases left in between. The CDR3 reads CASSPLGSTDTQYF. The CDR3, as DNA: TGTGCCAGCAGTCCCCTCGGCAGCACAGATACGCAGTATTTT.

The rearrangement links TRBV15 to TRBJ1-2; D not certain. With 0 bases removed from V and 2 bases from J, the gap between germline ends came to 13 bases. The CDR3 has 16 residues. The germline CDR1 and CDR2 sequences are LNHNV and YYDKDF (reference sequence). CDR3 sequence reads: CATSRDYGEQNYGYTF. CDR3 coding DNA: TGTGCCACCAGCAGAGATTATGGGGAACAGAACTATGGCTACACCTTC.

This chain links TRBV9 with TRBJ2-1; D may correspond to TRBD1 or TRBD2 (6 bases each). CDR3 size: 15 residues. Trimming removed 6 bases at V and 2 bases at J, with 15 bases between. Germline assignment: CDR1 SGDLS and CDR2 YYNGEE. CDR3 coding DNA: TGTGCCAGCAACTTCGGGGGCGCAACCTACAATGAGCAGTTCTTC. Translation gives CASNFGGATYNEQFF.

On this clone: The same CDR3 can be traced to other DNA sequences in this sample. The chain joins TRBV27 to TRBJ1-5, with 7 bases identical to TRBD1. Unmatched junction bases numbered 3, after V lost 2 bases and J lost 2 bases. CDR3 length: 15 amino acids. Germline CDR1 reads MNHEY; CDR2 reads SMNVEV (reference sequence). Written as DNA, the CDR3 is TGTGCCAGCAGTTTAAGGGGGCTTGGCAATCAGCCCCAGCATTTT. Translated: CASSLRGLGNQPQHF.

The chain links TRBV27 to TRBJ2-7, with 8 bases aligning to TRBD1. The CDR3 is made up of 14 amino acids. Germline trimming cut 3 bases from V and 3 bases from J; bases unmatched to any gene: 4. The germline gives CDR1 MNHEY, CDR2 SMNVEV (reference sequence). CDR3 protein: CASSLSGQVYEQYF. The CDR3 nucleotides are TGTGCCAGCAGTTTGTCGGGACAGGTCTACGAGCAGTACTTC.

The chain joins TRBV10-2 to TRBJ2-3, with 12 bases lining up with TRBD1. The CDR3 spans 16 residues. In germline, CDR1 is WSHSY, CDR2 SAAADI. Trimming removed 3 bases from V and 3 bases from J; junction bases left unmatched: 4. This CDR3 is CASSEPGQGATDTQYF. CDR3 coding DNA: TGCGCCAGCAGTGAACCGGGACAGGGGGCAACAGATACGCAGTATTTT.

The table lists this clone with a count of one. The rearrangement joins TRBV27 to TRBJ1-2; tentatively, D is TRBD1 (6 bases). The CDR3 runs to 12 residues. Germline V CDR1 and CDR2: MNHEY, SMNVEV (reference sequence). Between the trimmed V and J ends, which lost 5 bases and 4 bases, there was a span of 8 bases. CDR3 sequence reads: CASSLRGYGYTF. For the CDR3, the DNA is TGTGCCAGCAGTCTCAGGGGCTATGGCTACACCTTC.